One sample yielded the 27 T cell receptor beta chains listed below, sequenced in a study of cytomegalovirus exposure and HLA in healthy donors. It was with 60 Vbeta and 13 Jbeta primers that the PCR ran. The assay was immunoSEQ multiplex PCR, and TCRdb's table has in-frame clones only and misses some. Of hundreds of thousands of clones in the sample, around 80% were seen once. The sample comprised PBMCs. These receptors all come from a girl aged 2 to 10 in good health and CMV-seronegative.

J is TRBJ1-1 and V is TRBV11-2; D is unresolved. V lost 5 bases and J 7 bases, leaving 11 bases between the germline ends. The germline CDR1 and CDR2 sequences are SGHAT and FQNNGV. The CDR3 consists of 12 residues. The CDR3 DNA sequence: TGTGCCAGCAGCCCAGGACTGGGTGAAGCTTTCTTT. This sequence encodes CASSPGLGEAFF.

A few counts support this clone. The V call is TRBV5-4, the J call TRBJ1-5; D not resolved. The CDR3 is made up of 13 amino acids. Germline CDR1 reads SGHNT; CDR2 reads YYREEE (reference sequence). The V end lost 4 bases, the J end lost 5 bases, and 10 bases lay between the germline ends. The CDR3 DNA reads as TGTGCCAGCAGCCGTGGGGAGGATCAGCCCCAGCATTTT. Translating it yields CASSRGEDQPQHF.

The V gene is TRBV4-2, the J gene TRBJ2-5; no reliable D call. Trimming shortened V by 1 base and J by 5 bases, and 11 bases separated the two germline ends. CDR3 length: 14 amino acids. Germline CDR1 LGHNA, CDR2 YNFKEQ. CDR3 sequence (DNA): TGTGCCAGCAGCCAAGTTTTTAGCCTTGAGACCCAGTACTTC. Protein product: CASSQVFSLETQYF.

V gene TRBV9 combines with J gene TRBJ2-1; 11 bases agree with TRBD1. Germline V CDR1 and CDR2: SGDLS, YYNGEE. This CDR3 comprises 12 residues. J gave up 10 bases and V 7 bases, and 4 bases lay outside the gene matches. CDR3 sequence reads: CASEGQGEEQFF. CDR3 sequence (DNA): TGTGCCAGCGAGGGACAGGGGGAGGAGCAGTTCTTC. Drawing the rest from reference TRBV9 and TRBJ2-1, the complete variable domain is DSGVTQTPKHLITATGQRVTLRCSPRSGDLSVYWYQQSLDQGLQFLIQYYNGEERAKGNILERFSAQQFPDLHSELNLSSLELGDSALYFCASEGQGEEQFFGPGTRLTVL.

This chain joins TRBV6-6 and TRBJ1-1, with 7 bases matching TRBD1. CDR1 is MNHNY and CDR2 is SVGAGI in the germline V gene (reference sequence). CDR3 length: 14 residues. V dropped 2 bases and J dropped 4; count of bases not matched to a gene: 4. The CDR3 sequence is CASSYIAGGTEAFF. CDR3 nucleotide sequence: TGTGCCAGCAGTTACATAGCAGGGGGCACTGAAGCTTTCTTT.

The chain couples TRBV7-6 to TRBJ2-6; D not resolved. Trimming shortened V by 6 bases and J by 5 bases, and 11 bases separated the two germline ends. The germline V gene encodes CDR1 SGHVS and CDR2 FNYEAQ. CDR3 size: 14 residues. CDR3 sequence: CASSWSDRANVLTF. For the CDR3, the DNA is TGTGCCAGCAGTTGGAGCGATAGGGCCAACGTCCTGACTTTC.

The rearrangement links TRBV7-3 to TRBJ2-6; a weak D match, TRBD2 (6 bases). CDR3 size: 18 residues. Germline V CDR1 and CDR2: SGHTA, FQGTGA. V lost 5 bases to trimming and J lost 0 bases, with 17 bases between them. DNA of the CDR3: TGTGCCAGCAGCCCGACTCCGGGACTGGGCTCTGGGGCCAACGTCCTGACTTTC. Translated: CASSPTPGLGSGANVLTF.

V gene TRBV27 combines with J gene TRBJ2-3; weak D call: TRBD1 (6 bases). The V gene lost 2 bases and the J gene lost 4 bases, with 13 bases spanning the gap. Germline V gives CDR1 MNHEY, CDR2 SMNVEV (reference sequence). There are 15 residues in the CDR3. The CDR3 loop reads CASSLGRGRADTQYF. The CDR3, as DNA: TGTGCCAGCAGTTTAGGCAGGGGAAGGGCAGATACGCAGTATTTT.

This clone was counted a single time. The J gene is TRBJ2-1, the V gene TRBV7-2; 8 nucleotides line up with TRBD2. CDR3 size: 15 residues. V shed 1 base, J shed 5 bases, and the junction held 4 bases outside the gene matches. CDR1 is SGHTA and CDR2 is FQGNSA in the germline V gene. In nucleotides, the CDR3 is TGTGCCAGCAGCTTAGGTTCTAGCGGGCACAATGAGCAGTTCTTC. Translation: CASSLGSSGHNEQFF.

V and J are TRBV5-4 and TRBJ2-5, with TRBD1 matching 9 bases. CDR1 SGHNT and CDR2 YYREEE come from the germline V gene (reference sequence). The CDR3 consists of 15 residues. Trimming took 4 bases from V and 5 from J; bases not matched to a gene: 9. The chain's CDR3 is CASSIRDRVRETQYF. CDR3 nucleotides: TGTGCCAGCAGCATCCGGGACAGGGTTAGGGAGACCCAGTACTTC.

The V gene is TRBV7-9, the J gene TRBJ1-4; the D is unclear. CDR3 size: 14 residues. V lost 6 bases, J lost 0 bases, and 8 bases lay in between. The germline V gene encodes CDR1 SEHNR and CDR2 FQNEAQ (reference sequence). The chain's CDR3 is CASRSDATNEKLFF. CDR3 in DNA: TGTGCCAGCAGGTCAGATGCAACTAATGAAAAACTGTTTTTT.

The chain combines TRBV19 with TRBJ1-2, with TRBD1 matching over 8 bases. V lost 8 bases and J lost 8; bases outside the gene matches: 13. In germline, CDR1 is LNHDA, CDR2 SQIVND (reference sequence). This CDR3 region has 14 residues. CDR3 sequence (DNA): TGTGCCAGTTCTCGACAGGGGTTTGAAGACGGCTACACCTTC. Translating it yields CASSRQGFEDGYTF. Combining the CDR3 with reference TRBV19 and TRBJ1-2 gives the whole variable domain DGGITQSPKYLFRKEGQNVTLSCEQNLNHDAMYWYRQDPGQGLRLIYYSQIVNDFQKGDIAEGYSVSREKKESFPLTVTSAQKNPTAFYLCASSRQGFEDGYTFGSGTRLTVV.

J is TRBJ1-1 and V is TRBV5-1; the D is unclear. Deletions cut 0 bases from V and 5 bases from J, with 14 bases between. The CDR3 contains 15 residues. CDR1 is SGHRS and CDR2 is YFSETQ in the germline V gene. The CDR3 is CASSLAPEEHTEAFF. The CDR3 region has the DNA TGCGCCAGCAGCTTGGCCCCAGAGGAACATACTGAAGCTTTCTTT.

This clone was observed a handful of times. The genes are TRBV6-1 and TRBJ1-2; D perhaps matches TRBD1 (6 bases). Per germline, CDR1 MNHNS and CDR2 SASEGT. The CDR3 runs 14 residues. The germline V and J ends were trimmed by 6 bases and 5 bases, with 16 bases remaining between them. CDR3 bases: TGTGCCAGCAGATTGACAGGAGGCGATTATGGCTACACCTTC. This codes for CASRLTGGDYGYTF.

This sequence joins TRBV20-1 and TRBJ1-2; D unresolved. The CDR3 totals 11 residues. Trimming cost V 3 bases and J 8 bases, with 10 bases left between them. Germline loops: CDR1 DFQATT, CDR2 SNEGSKA (reference sequence). The CDR3 nucleotides read TGCAGTGCTAGCTCGATGAGGGGCTACACCTTC. It specifies CSASSMRGYTF.

This chain uses TRBV5-1 with TRBJ2-1, with D perhaps matching TRBD2 (5 bases). The CDR3 sequence is 14 residues long. Germline lookup yields CDR1 SGHRS and CDR2 YFSETQ. Deletions cut 0 bases from V and 6 bases from J, with 10 bases between. CDR3 sequence (DNA): TGCGCCAGCAGCTTGGGAGGGTACAGCAATGAGCAGTTCTTC. Protein product: CASSLGGYSNEQFF.

This chain connects TRBV4-2 to TRBJ2-1; 10 positions agree with TRBD2. The length of the CDR3 is 16 residues. The V gene's germline CDR1 is LGHNA and CDR2 YNFKEQ. V dropped 1 base and J dropped 8; count of bases not matched to a gene: 8. CDR3 in amino acids: CASSQAERGGRDEQFF. CDR3 nucleotide sequence: TGTGCCAGCAGCCAAGCTGAGCGGGGGGGCAGGGATGAGCAGTTCTTC.

The chain joins TRBV5-4 to TRBJ2-2; 9 positions agree with TRBD2. The ends lost 3 bases at V and 0 bases at J; junction bases unmatched: 3. CDR3 length: 16 amino acids. Germline V gives CDR1 SGHNT, CDR2 YYREEE (reference sequence). The CDR3: CASSSPSGANTGELFF. DNA of the CDR3: TGTGCCAGCAGCTCTCCTAGCGGGGCGAACACCGGGGAGCTGTTTTTT.

This rearrangement joins TRBV14 to TRBJ1-1, with D hard to call. CDR1 and CDR2 (germline): SGHDN, FVKESK. V was cut by 3 bases and J by 2 bases, with 4 bases left in between. The CDR3 extends over 12 amino acids. DNA for the CDR3: TGTGCCAGCAGCCACCTCAACACTGAAGCTTTCTTT. Its protein product is CASSHLNTEAFF.

As regards this clone: The junction shows a germline mismatch at one end, possibly a read error. J is TRBJ1-2 and V is TRBV7-9, with D tentatively TRBD1 (5 bases). Germline CDR1 reads SEHNR; CDR2 reads FQNEAQ (reference sequence). The CDR3 runs 12 residues. The CDR3 nucleotides are TGTTCCAGCAGCCGGGGGACTATTGGCTACACCTTC. Translated: CSSSRGTIGYTF.

V and J are TRBV7-9 and TRBJ1-1; D uncertain. Between the trimmed V and J ends, which lost 5 bases and 1 base, there was a span of 11 bases. Germline CDR1 and CDR2: SEHNR and FQNEAQ (reference sequence). There are 14 residues in the CDR3. CDR3 residues: CASSAAVTNTEAFF. The CDR3, as DNA: TGTGCCAGCAGCGCGGCAGTGACGAACACTGAAGCTTTCTTT.

The chain employs TRBV19 and TRBJ2-1, with a possible D match to TRBD2 (6 bases). Between the trimmed V and J ends, which lost 7 bases and 3 bases, there was a span of 13 bases. In germline, CDR1 is LNHDA, CDR2 SQIVND (reference sequence). The CDR3 runs 14 residues. Written as DNA, the CDR3 is TGTGCCAGTAACCGGGGCGGGGACTACAATGAGCAGTTCTTC. It translates to CASNRGGDYNEQFF.

The rearrangement uses TRBV7-2 and TRBJ2-1, with 7 bases matching TRBD2. This CDR3 is built from 14 residues. Germline V lookup: CDR1 SGHTA, CDR2 FQGNSA. Trimming took 0 bases from V and 5 from J; bases not matched to a gene: 1. This CDR3 is CASSLAGGDNEQFF. CDR3 in DNA: TGTGCCAGCAGCTTAGCGGGGGGGGACAATGAGCAGTTCTTC. Complete variable domain (other parts from reference TRBV7-2 and TRBJ2-1): GAGVSQSPSNKVTEKGKDVELRCDPISGHTALYWYRQSLGQGLEFLIYFQGNSAPDKSGLPSDRFSAERTGGSVSTLTIQRTQQEDSAVYLCASSLAGGDNEQFFGPGTRLTVL.

This sequence joins TRBV19 and TRBJ1-4; 8 positions agree with TRBD1. The CDR3 extends over 14 amino acids. With V trimmed by 8 bases and J by 2 bases, 4 bases remained unmatched. Looked up from germline, CDR1 is LNHDA and CDR2 is SQIVND (reference sequence). The CDR3 protein is CASAWTGTNEKLFF. The CDR3 DNA sequence: TGTGCCAGTGCTTGGACAGGGACTAATGAAAAACTGTTTTTT.

The genes are TRBV6-5 and TRBJ1-5, with TRBD1 as a possible D gene (5 bases). Trimming took 5 bases from V and 4 from J, leaving 12 bases between them. CDR3 length equals 14 residues. Germline-derived CDR1 and CDR2 are MNHEY and SVGAGI. The CDR3 spells CASSEFPGNQPQHF. In nucleotides, the CDR3 is TGTGCCAGCAGTGAATTTCCAGGGAATCAGCCCCAGCATTTT.

In this sample, this clone turned up once. This rearrangement joins TRBV5-1 to TRBJ2-5; D is undetermined. Germline V gives CDR1 SGHRS, CDR2 YFSETQ. The V gene lost 1 base and the J gene lost 6 bases, with 10 bases spanning the gap. The CDR3 runs to 13 residues. The CDR3 DNA reads as TGCGCCAGCAGCTTGTACAGTTCCCAGACCCAGTACTTC. It codes for CASSLYSSQTQYF.

This chain connects TRBV18 to TRBJ2-6, with a possible D match to TRBD1 (5 bases). V was pared by 3 bases and J by 0 bases, with 15 bases between. CDR3 length: 18 amino acids. The V gene's germline CDR1 is KGHSH and CDR2 LQKENI. This CDR3 reads CASSPSRANPSGANVLTF. For the CDR3, the DNA is TGTGCCAGCTCACCTTCCAGGGCCAACCCCTCTGGGGCCAACGTCCTGACTTTC.